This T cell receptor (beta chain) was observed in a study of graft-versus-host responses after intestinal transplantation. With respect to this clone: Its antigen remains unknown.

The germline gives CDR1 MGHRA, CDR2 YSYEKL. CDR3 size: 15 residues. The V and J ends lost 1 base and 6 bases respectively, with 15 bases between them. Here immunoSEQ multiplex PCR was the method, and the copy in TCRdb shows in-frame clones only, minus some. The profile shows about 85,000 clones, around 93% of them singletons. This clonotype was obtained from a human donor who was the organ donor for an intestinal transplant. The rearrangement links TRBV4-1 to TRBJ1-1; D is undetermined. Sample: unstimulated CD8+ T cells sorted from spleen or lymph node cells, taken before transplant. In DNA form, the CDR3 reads TGCGCCAGCAGCCAAGTTGGGCAGGAGGCCCCTGAAGCTTTCTTT. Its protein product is CASSQVGQEAPEAFF.